The 3 T cell receptor beta chains given below trace back to one sample, sequenced in a study of CD8+CD57+ T cells in acquired aplastic anemia. Using genomic DNA as the template, TCR beta VDJ and CDR3 profiling was carried out. Using its own MiXCR run on the reads, TCRdb lists one record per CDR3 protein. The sample shows about 210,000 distinct CDR3 sequences, 61% of them seen only once. The source material was sorted CD4+, CD8+, or CD8+CD57+ T cells (not recorded which) from PBMCs. All receptors derive from a human donor in good health.

This chain links TRBV29-1 with TRBJ1-5; 9 nucleotides match TRBD1. Per germline, CDR1 SQVTM and CDR2 ANQGSEA. The trim removed 6 bases at V and 7 bases at J, leaving 7 bases unmatched. The CDR3 spans 13 residues. CDR3 residues: CSVWDRAGQPQHF. In DNA, the CDR3 is TGCAGCGTATGGGACAGGGCGGGCCAGCCCCAGCATTTT.

This clonotype was detected many times. The rearrangement uses TRBV29-1 and TRBJ2-1, with TRBD2 matching 14 bases. The CDR3 runs 19 residues. V dropped 6 bases and J dropped 0; count of bases not matched to a gene: 13. Germline-derived CDR1 and CDR2 are SQVTM and ANQGSEA. The CDR3, as DNA: TGCAGCGTGGATGGGACTAGCGGGAGCAATCCGAGCTCCTACAATGAGCAGTTCTTC. Residues: CSVDGTSGSNPSSYNEQFF.

The chain combines TRBV7-2 with TRBJ1-1; D unresolved. Trimming took off 0 bases at V and 11 bases at J, with 13 bases between the two ends. The germline V gene has CDR1 SGHTA and CDR2 FQGNSA. CDR3 length equals 13 residues. CDR3 nucleotide sequence: TGTGCCAGCAGCTTAGCGCCTGTAGGAGGCGCTTTCTTT. Amino acids: CASSLAPVGGAFF.